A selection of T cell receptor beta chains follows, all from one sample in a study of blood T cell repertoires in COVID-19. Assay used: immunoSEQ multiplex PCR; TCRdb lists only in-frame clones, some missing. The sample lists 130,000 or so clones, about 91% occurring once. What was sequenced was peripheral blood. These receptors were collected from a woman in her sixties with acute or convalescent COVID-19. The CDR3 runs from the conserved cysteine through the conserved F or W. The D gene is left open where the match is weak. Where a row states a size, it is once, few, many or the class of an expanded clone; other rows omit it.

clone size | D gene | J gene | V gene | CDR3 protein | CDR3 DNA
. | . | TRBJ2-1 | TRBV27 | CASSLQGLNEQFF | TGTGCCAGCAGTTTACAGGGACTCAATGAGCAGTTCTTC
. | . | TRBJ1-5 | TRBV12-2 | CASRGTGISNQPQHF | TGTGCAAGTCGGGGGACAGGAATCAGCAATCAGCCCCAGCATTTT
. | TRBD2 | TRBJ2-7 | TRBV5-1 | CASSLLAGGHYEQYF | TGCGCCAGCAGCTTGCTAGCGGGGGGACACTACGAGCAGTACTTC
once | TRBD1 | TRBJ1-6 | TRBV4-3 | CASSQTGTGNSPLHF | TGCGCCAGCAGCCAAACCGGGACAGGGAATTCACCCCTCCACTTT
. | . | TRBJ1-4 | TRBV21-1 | CASRRVWAEKLFF | TGTGCCAGCAGGAGGGTCTGGGCCGAAAAACTGTTTTTT
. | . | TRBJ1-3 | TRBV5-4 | CASRGNRNSGNTIYF | TGTGCCAGCAGGGGGAACAGGAACTCTGGAAACACCATATATTTT
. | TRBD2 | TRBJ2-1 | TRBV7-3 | CASSPAGGIYNEQFF | TGTGCCAGCAGCCCAGCGGGGGGCATCTACAATGAGCAGTTCTTC
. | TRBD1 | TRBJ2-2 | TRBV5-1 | CASSSGTANTGELFF | TGCGCCAGCAGCTCCGGGACAGCGAACACCGGGGAGCTGTTTTTT
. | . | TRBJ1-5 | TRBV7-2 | CASSLALGGPGNQPQHF | TGTGCCAGCAGCTTAGCGCTAGGGGGTCCGGGCAATCAGCCCCAGCATTTT
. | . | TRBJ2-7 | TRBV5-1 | CASSFTRDSYEQYF | TGCGCCAGCAGCTTTACCCGGGATTCCTACGAGCAGTACTTC
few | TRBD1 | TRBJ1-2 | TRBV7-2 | CASSLKGQGYGYTF | TGTGCCAGCAGCTTAAAGGGACAGGGTTATGGCTACACCTTC
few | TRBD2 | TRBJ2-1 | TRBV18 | CASSPPFAAGGNEQFF | TGTGCCAGCTCACCACCCTTTGCGGCGGGGGGCAATGAGCAGTTCTTC
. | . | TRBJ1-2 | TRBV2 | CASSFAPDKAGVDYGYTF | TGTGCCAGCAGTTTCGCCCCAGATAAGGCAGGGGTGGACTATGGCTACACCTTC
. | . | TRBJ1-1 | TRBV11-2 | CASSLAEGAKAFF | TGTGCCAGCAGCTTAGCGGAAGGGGCGAAAGCTTTCTTT
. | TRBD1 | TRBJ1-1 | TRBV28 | CASSSSYGTVTRAFF | TGTGCCAGCAGTAGCTCCTACGGGACAGTTACGAGGGCTTTCTTT
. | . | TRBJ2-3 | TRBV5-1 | CASSWSQGPDTQYF | TGCGCCAGCAGCTGGTCACAGGGCCCAGATACGCAGTATTTT
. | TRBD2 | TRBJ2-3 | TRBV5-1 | CASSYRGDGTDTQYF | TGCGCCAGCAGCTACCGGGGGGACGGCACAGATACGCAGTATTTT
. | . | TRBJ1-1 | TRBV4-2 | CASSREGEAFF | TGTGCCAGCAGCCGAGAGGGAGAGGCTTTCTTT
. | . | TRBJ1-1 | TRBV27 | CASSLRGMNTEAFF | TGTGCCAGCAGTTTAAGGGGAATGAACACTGAAGCTTTCTTT
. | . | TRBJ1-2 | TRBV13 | CASSLGLRTGGYTF | TGTGCCAGCAGCTTAGGCCTCAGGACGGGAGGCTACACCTTC
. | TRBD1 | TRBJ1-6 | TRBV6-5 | CASRTGQGNSPLHF | TGTGCCAGCAGAACGGGACAGGGAAATTCACCCCTCCACTTT
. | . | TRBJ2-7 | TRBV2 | CASSLLQGSYEQYF | TGTGCCAGCAGCCTACTACAGGGTAGCTACGAGCAGTACTTC
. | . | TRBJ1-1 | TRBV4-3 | CASSLSQHLNTEAFF | TGCGCCAGCAGTTTGTCCCAACACCTGAACACTGAAGCTTTCTTT
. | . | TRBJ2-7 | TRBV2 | CASKEVNMGEQYF | TGTGCCAGCAAGGAGGTTAATATGGGCGAGCAGTACTTC
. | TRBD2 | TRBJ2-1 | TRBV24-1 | CATSDPGLAYNEQFF | TGTGCCACCAGTGATCCGGGACTAGCCTACAATGAGCAGTTCTTC
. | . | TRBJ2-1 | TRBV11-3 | CASSWHGDNEQFF | TGTGCCAGCAGCTGGCACGGGGACAATGAGCAGTTCTTC
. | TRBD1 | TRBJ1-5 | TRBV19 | CGTGVGNQPQHF | TGTGGGACAGGGGTGGGCAATCAGCCCCAGCATTTT
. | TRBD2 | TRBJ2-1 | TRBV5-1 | CASKPSGGSYNEQFF | TGCGCCAGCAAGCCGAGCGGGGGCTCCTACAATGAGCAGTTCTTC
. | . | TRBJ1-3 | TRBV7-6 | CASSLVPSSGNTIYF | TGTGCCAGCAGCTTAGTTCCGAGTTCTGGAAACACCATATATTTT
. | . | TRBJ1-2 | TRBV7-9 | CASSLGSSRYYGYTF | TGTGCCAGCAGCTTAGGCTCCTCGCGATACTATGGCTACACCTTC
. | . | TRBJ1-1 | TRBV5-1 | CASSLIPGDTEAFF | TGCGCCAGCAGCTTGATTCCCGGGGACACTGAAGCTTTCTTT
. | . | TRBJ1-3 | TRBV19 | CASSMTDSGNTIYF | TGTGCCAGTAGTATGACAGACTCTGGAAACACCATATATTTT
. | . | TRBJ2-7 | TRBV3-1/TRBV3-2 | CASSLEREQYF | TGTGCCAGCAGCCTTGAGAGAGAGCAGTACTTC
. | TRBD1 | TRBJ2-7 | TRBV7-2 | CASSWTGVEQYF | TGTGCCAGCAGCTGGACAGGGGTAGAGCAGTACTTC
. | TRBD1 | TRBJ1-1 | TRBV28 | CASSLDRGRLGAFF | TGTGCCAGCAGTTTAGACAGGGGGAGGCTGGGAGCTTTCTTT
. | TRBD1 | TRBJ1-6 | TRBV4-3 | CASSQDLAGGYNSPLHF | TGCGCCAGCAGCCAAGATTTGGCAGGGGGCTATAATTCACCCCTCCACTTT
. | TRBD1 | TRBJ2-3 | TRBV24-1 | CLSIGGQESDTQYF | TGTCTAAGCATAGGGGGACAGGAATCAGATACGCAGTATTTT
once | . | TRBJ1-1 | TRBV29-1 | CSVALRIENTEAFF | TGCAGCGTTGCGTTGAGAATCGAAAACACTGAAGCTTTCTTT
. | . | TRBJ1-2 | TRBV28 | CASRTGISYGYTF | TGTGCCAGCAGGACAGGAATTTCCTATGGCTACACCTTC
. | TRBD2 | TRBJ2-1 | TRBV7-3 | CASSFSGGGYNEQFF | TGTGCCAGCAGCTTTAGCGGGGGCGGCTACAATGAGCAGTTCTTC
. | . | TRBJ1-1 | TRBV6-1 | CASSESNTEAFF | TGTGCCAGCAGTGAATCTAACACTGAAGCTTTCTTT
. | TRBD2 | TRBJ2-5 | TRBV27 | CASRAGTSVETQYF | TGTGCCAGCAGGGCCGGGACTAGCGTTGAGACCCAGTACTTC
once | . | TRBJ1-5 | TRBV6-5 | CASSYSGSPTQPQHF | TGTGCCAGCAGTTACTCCGGGTCCCCGACGCAGCCCCAGCATTTT
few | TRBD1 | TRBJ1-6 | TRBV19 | CASSWDRTVNSPLHF | TGTGCCAGTAGTTGGGACAGAACGGTTAATTCACCCCTCCACTTT
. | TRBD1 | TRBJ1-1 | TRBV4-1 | CASSQGQGDTEAFF | TGCGCCAGCAGCCAAGGACAGGGAGACACTGAAGCTTTCTTT
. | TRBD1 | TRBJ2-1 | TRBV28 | CASSPLPGQGSSYNEQFF | TGTGCCAGCAGTCCACTCCCGGGACAGGGGAGCTCCTACAATGAGCAGTTCTTC
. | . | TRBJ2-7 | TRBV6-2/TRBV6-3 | CASSYRSRDGEQYF | TGTGCCAGCAGTTATCGATCCAGGGATGGGGAGCAGTACTTC
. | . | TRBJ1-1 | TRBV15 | CATSRGTASSEAFF | TGTGCCACCAGCAGAGGGACAGCGTCGTCTGAAGCTTTCTTT
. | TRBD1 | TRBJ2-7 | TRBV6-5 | CASRRQPGQPYEQYF | TGTGCCAGCAGGCGCCAACCGGGACAGCCCTACGAGCAGTACTTC
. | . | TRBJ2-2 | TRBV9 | CASSVISELPGELFF | TGTGCCAGCAGCGTAATCTCGGAGCTCCCCGGGGAGCTGTTTTTT
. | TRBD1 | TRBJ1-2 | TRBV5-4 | CASTLQGAFGYTF | TGTGCCAGCACCCTACAGGGGGCTTTTGGCTACACCTTC
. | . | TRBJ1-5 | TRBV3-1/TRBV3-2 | CASSQGTGVRQPQHF | TGTGCCAGCAGCCAAGGGACTGGCGTCCGCCAGCCCCAGCATTTT
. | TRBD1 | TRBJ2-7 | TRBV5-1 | CASRDDRGLREQYF | TGCGCCAGCAGGGATGACAGGGGGCTAAGGGAGCAGTACTTC
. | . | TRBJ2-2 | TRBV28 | CASSLRSGELFF | TGTGCCAGCAGTTTAAGGAGCGGGGAGCTGTTTTTT
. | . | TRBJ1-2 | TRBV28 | CASSQRSGGIYGYTF | TGTGCCAGCAGCCAACGTAGTGGAGGAATCTATGGCTACACCTTC
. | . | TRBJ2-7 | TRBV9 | CASSVEGRSSYEQYF | TGTGCCAGCAGCGTAGAGGGGAGGAGCTCCTACGAGCAGTACTTC
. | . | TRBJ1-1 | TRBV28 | CASSRTPTGNTEAFF | TGTGCCAGCAGTCGAACCCCGACAGGGAACACTGAAGCTTTCTTT
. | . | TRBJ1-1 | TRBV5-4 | CASSFYRQGNTEAFF | TGTGCCAGCAGCTTTTACCGGCAGGGAAACACTGAAGCTTTCTTT
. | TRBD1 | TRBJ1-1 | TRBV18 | CASSPRQGYGIEAFF | TGTGCCAGCTCACCACGACAGGGGTACGGGATTGAAGCTTTCTTT
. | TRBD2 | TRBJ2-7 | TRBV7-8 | CASSSIRLAGEYEQYF | TGTGCCAGCAGCTCAATTCGACTAGCGGGGGAGTACGAGCAGTACTTC